These 12 T cell receptor beta chains came from one sample sequenced in a study of T cell changes during pregnancy in multiple sclerosis. Assay: immunoSEQ multiplex PCR; the TCRdb copy retains only in-frame clones and omits some. The sample has about 25,000 clones, approximately 86% seen once. This specimen consisted of CD4+ T cells from peripheral blood mononuclear cells, obtained in the second trimester of pregnancy. The receptors shown here come from a female donor in good health, enrolled as a control in a pregnancy study.

This sequence joins TRBV9 and TRBJ2-5, with D possibly matching TRBD2 (5 bases). CDR1 and CDR2 from the germline V gene are SGDLS and YYNGEE. This CDR3 is 15 amino acids long. V lost 0 bases and J lost 5, with 14 bases in between. CDR3 DNA: TGTGCCAGCAGCGTAGGAGGGAGTGAGATCGAGACCCAGTACTTC. Its translation: CASSVGGSEIETQYF.

The chain has TRBV6-1 and TRBJ1-5; possibly TRBD1 for D (6 bases). V was cut by 0 bases and J by 7 bases, with 13 bases left in between. The CDR3 is 15 residues long. CDR1 is MNHNS and CDR2 is SASEGT in the germline V gene. The CDR3 nucleotides are TGTGCCAGCAGTGAAGCGAGGCCAGGGGTCCAGCCCCAGCATTTT. Amino acids: CASSEARPGVQPQHF.

The chain couples TRBV9 to TRBJ1-1; 9 bases are shared with TRBD1. The ends lost 3 bases at V and 4 bases at J; junction bases unmatched: 7. This CDR3 is 15 amino acids long. CDR1 is SGDLS, CDR2 YYNGEE, per germline. CDR3 sequence reads: CASSARTGVGTEAFF. In DNA form, the CDR3 reads TGTGCCAGCAGCGCTCGGACAGGGGTTGGCACTGAAGCTTTCTTT.

The genes are TRBV28 and TRBJ1-3; 7 bases are shared with TRBD1. The J segment lost 1 base and the V segment lost 2 bases, leaving 2 bases of the junction unmatched. Germline CDR1 is MDHEN and CDR2 is SYDVKM. The CDR3 totals 15 residues. The CDR3 DNA reads TGTGCCAGCAGTTTAAGGGACAGATCTGGAAACACCATATATTTT. This gives the protein CASSLRDRSGNTIYF.

A few counts support this clone. The chain is built from TRBV6-5 and TRBJ1-6; maybe TRBD1 (5 bases). Trimming shortened V by 0 bases and J by 7 bases, and 10 bases separated the two germline ends. Germline CDR1 reads MNHEY; CDR2 reads SVGAGI. CDR3 length: 15 amino acids. CDR3 region: CASSYSTDDNSPLHF. CDR3 DNA: TGTGCCAGCAGTTACTCGACAGATGACAATTCACCCCTCCACTTT.

The V call is TRBV7-3, the J call TRBJ1-2; a possible D gene is TRBD1 (6 bases). Germline loops: CDR1 SGHTA, CDR2 FQGTGA. Trimming took off 0 bases at V and 4 bases at J, with 15 bases between the two ends. This CDR3 has 16 amino acids. The CDR3, as DNA: TGTGCCAGCAGCTTAACAGCGCAGGGGCTAGGCTATGGCTACACCTTC. It translates to CASSLTAQGLGYGYTF.

This chain links TRBV5-4 with TRBJ1-4; 7 bases line up with TRBD1. The CDR3 runs to 16 residues. The ends lost 2 bases at V and 3 bases at J; junction bases unmatched: 7. Germline values: CDR1 SGHNT, CDR2 YYREEE (reference sequence). CDR3 region: CASSLNQGVSNEKLFF. The CDR3 bases are TGTGCCAGCAGCTTAAACCAGGGGGTCTCTAATGAAAAACTGTTTTTT.

The rearrangement joins TRBV30 to TRBJ2-7; 7 nucleotides agree with TRBD2. The CDR3 has 14 amino acids. Germline V gene sequence: CDR1 GTSNPN, CDR2 SVGIG (reference sequence). V dropped 0 bases and J dropped 4; count of bases not matched to a gene: 6. In DNA form, the CDR3 reads TGTGCCTGGAGTGTAGGCGGGAGTATGTACGAGCAGTACTTC. It yields the protein CAWSVGGSMYEQYF.

The table lists this clone with a count of one. V is TRBV7-6 and J is TRBJ1-3, with TRBD1 identical over 7 bases. With V trimmed by 1 base and J by 3 bases, 3 bases remained unmatched. In germline, CDR1 is SGHVS, CDR2 FNYEAQ. The length of the CDR3 is 15 residues. DNA for the CDR3: TGTGCCAGCAGCTTAGGGACAGGCCTTGGAAACACCATATATTTT. It is translated as CASSLGTGLGNTIYF.

The CDR3 loop is CASSESGAPTGELFF. CDR3 DNA: TGTGCCAGCAGTGAAAGCGGAGCCCCCACCGGGGAGCTGTTTTTT. This chain connects TRBV6-4 to TRBJ2-2; D might be TRBD2 (5 bases). Per germline, CDR1 MRHNA and CDR2 SNTAGT. V was cut by 3 bases and J by 4 bases, with 12 bases left in between. This CDR3 comprises 15 residues.

The V call is TRBV15, the J call TRBJ1-1; unclear D gene. CDR1 is LNHNV, CDR2 YYDKDF, per germline (reference sequence). Trimming took off 8 bases at V and 5 bases at J, with 15 bases between the two ends. The CDR3 contains 13 residues. This chain's CDR3 is CATEKKARTEAFF. CDR3 sequence (DNA): TGTGCCACCGAGAAGAAAGCGAGGACTGAAGCTTTCTTT.

The V gene is TRBV5-4, the J gene TRBJ2-5; 8 bases map to TRBD2. The V segment lost 4 bases and the J segment 5 bases; nucleotides outside the gene matches: 10. This CDR3 comprises 15 residues. The germline gives CDR1 SGHNT, CDR2 YYREEE (reference sequence). The CDR3 nucleotides are TGTGCCAGCAGCCCCTCCGGGAGGGCCGGGGAGACCCAGTACTTC. This sequence encodes CASSPSGRAGETQYF.